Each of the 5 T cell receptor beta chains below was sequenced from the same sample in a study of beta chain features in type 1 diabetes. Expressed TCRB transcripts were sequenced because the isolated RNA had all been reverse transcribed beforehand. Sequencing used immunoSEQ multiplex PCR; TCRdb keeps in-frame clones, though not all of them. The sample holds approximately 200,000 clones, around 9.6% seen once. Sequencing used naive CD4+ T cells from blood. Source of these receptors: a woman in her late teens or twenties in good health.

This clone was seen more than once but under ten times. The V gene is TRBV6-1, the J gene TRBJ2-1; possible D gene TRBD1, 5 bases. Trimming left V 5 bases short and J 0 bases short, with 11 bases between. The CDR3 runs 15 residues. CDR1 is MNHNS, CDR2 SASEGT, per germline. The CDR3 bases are TGTGCCAGCAGTTGGGGCGGCCTCTCCTACAATGAGCAGTTCTTC. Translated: CASSWGGLSYNEQFF.

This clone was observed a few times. CDR3 bases: TGTGCCAGCAGCGCGGCAGATAGCAATCAGCCCCAGCATTTT. It translates to CASSAADSNQPQHF. This chain links TRBV7-9 with TRBJ1-5, with D uncertain. The germline gives CDR1 SEHNR, CDR2 FQNEAQ (reference sequence). V was cut by 5 bases and J by 0 bases, with 8 bases left in between. The CDR3 sequence is 14 residues long.

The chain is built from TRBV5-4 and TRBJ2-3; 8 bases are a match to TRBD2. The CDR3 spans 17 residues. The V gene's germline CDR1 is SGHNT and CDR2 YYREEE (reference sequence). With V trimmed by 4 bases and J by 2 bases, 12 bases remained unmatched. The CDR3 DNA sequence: TGTGCCAGCAGCCAAGAGGAGGCGGGGGGAAACACAGATACGCAGTATTTT. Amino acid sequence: CASSQEEAGGNTDTQYF.

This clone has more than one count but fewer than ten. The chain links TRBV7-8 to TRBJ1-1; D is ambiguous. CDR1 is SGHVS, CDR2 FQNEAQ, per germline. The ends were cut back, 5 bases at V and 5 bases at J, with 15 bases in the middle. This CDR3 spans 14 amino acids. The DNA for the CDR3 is TGTGCCAGCAGCCTTTACGACGGGTCGACTGAAGCTTTCTTT. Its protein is CASSLYDGSTEAFF. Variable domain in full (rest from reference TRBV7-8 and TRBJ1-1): GAGVSQSPRYKVAKRGQDVALRCDPISGHVSLFWYQQALGQGPEFLTYFQNEAQLDKSGLPSDRFFAERPEGSVSTLKIQRTQQEDSAVYLCASSLYDGSTEAFFGQGTRLTVV.

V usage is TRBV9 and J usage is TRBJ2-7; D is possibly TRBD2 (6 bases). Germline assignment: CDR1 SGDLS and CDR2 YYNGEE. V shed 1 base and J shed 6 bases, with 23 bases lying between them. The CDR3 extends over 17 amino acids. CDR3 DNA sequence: TGTGCCAGCAGCGTAATCGGATCGTCTGGCCCCGGGGGCGAGCAGTACTTC. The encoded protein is CASSVIGSSGPGGEQYF. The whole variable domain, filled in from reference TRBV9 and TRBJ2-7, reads DSGVTQTPKHLITATGQRVTLRCSPRSGDLSVYWYQQSLDQGLQFLIQYYNGEERAKGNILERFSAQQFPDLHSELNLSSLELGDSALYFCASSVIGSSGPGGEQYFGPGTRLTVT.